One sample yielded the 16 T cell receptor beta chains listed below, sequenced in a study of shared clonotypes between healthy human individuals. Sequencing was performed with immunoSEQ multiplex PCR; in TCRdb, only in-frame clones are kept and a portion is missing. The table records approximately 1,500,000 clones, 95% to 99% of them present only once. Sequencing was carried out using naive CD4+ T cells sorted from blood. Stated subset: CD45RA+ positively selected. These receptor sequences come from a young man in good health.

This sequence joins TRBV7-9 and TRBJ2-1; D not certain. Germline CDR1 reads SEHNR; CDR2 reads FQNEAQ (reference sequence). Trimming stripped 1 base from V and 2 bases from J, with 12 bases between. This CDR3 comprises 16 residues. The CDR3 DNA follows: TGTGCCAGCAGCTTAGAGGTTAACACCGCCTACAATGAGCAGTTCTTC. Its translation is CASSLEVNTAYNEQFF.

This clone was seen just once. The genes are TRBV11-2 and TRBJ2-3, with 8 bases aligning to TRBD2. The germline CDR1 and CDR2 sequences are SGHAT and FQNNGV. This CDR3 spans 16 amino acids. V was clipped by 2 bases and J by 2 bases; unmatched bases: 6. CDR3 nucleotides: TGTGCCAGCAGCTTAAGTAGCGGGATCAACACAGATACGCAGTATTTT. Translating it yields CASSLSSGINTDTQYF. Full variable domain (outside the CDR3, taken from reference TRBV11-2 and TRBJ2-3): EAGVAQSPRYKIIEKRQSVAFWCNPISGHATLYWYQQILGQGPKLLIQFQNNGVVDDSQLPKDRFSAERLKGVDSTLKIQPAKLEDSAVYLCASSLSSGINTDTQYFGPGTRLTVL.

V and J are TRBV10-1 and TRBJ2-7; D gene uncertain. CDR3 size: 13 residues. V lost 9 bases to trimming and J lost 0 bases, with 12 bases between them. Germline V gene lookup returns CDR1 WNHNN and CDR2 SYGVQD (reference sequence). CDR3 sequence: CARRGRSSYEQYF. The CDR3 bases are TGCGCCAGAAGAGGCCGATCCTCCTACGAGCAGTACTTC.

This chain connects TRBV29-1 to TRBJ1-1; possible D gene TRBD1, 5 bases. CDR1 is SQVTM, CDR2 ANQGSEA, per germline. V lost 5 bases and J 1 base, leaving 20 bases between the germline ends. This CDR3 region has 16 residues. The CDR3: CSVLKPPGTSNTEAFF. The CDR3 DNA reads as TGCAGCGTTTTAAAACCCCCCGGGACGTCGAACACTGAAGCTTTCTTT.

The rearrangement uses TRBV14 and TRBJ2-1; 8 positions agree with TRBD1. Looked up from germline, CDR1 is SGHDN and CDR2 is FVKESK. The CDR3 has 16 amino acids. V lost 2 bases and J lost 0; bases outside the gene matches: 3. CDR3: CASSQRTGGSYNEQFF. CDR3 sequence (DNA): TGTGCCAGCAGCCAACGTACAGGGGGCTCCTACAATGAGCAGTTCTTC.

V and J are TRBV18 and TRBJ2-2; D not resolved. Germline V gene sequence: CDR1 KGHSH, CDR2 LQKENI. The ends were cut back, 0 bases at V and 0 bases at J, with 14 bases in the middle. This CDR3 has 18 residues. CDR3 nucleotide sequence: TGTGCCAGCTCACCACCGGTAGTAAGCCTTCCGAACACCGGGGAGCTGTTTTTT. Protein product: CASSPPVVSLPNTGELFF.

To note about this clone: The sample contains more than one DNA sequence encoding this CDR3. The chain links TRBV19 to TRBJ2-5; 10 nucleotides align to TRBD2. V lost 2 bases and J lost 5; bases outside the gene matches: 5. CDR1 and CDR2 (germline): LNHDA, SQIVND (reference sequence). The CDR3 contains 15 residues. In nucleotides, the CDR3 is TGTGCCAGTAGTATAATAGCGGGAGGCCTTGAGACCCAGTACTTC. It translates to CASSIIAGGLETQYF. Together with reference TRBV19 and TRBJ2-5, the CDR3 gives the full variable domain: DGGITQSPKYLFRKEGQNVTLSCEQNLNHDAMYWYRQDPGQGLRLIYYSQIVNDFQKGDIAEGYSVSREKKESFPLTVTSAQKNPTAFYLCASSIIAGGLETQYFGPGTRLLVL.

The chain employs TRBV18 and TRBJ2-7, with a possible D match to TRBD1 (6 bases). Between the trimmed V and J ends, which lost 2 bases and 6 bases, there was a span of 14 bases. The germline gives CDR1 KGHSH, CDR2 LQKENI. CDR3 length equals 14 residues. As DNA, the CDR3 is TGTGCCAGCTCACCATTGGGGGCCCCGGTCGAGCAGTACTTC. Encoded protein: CASSPLGAPVEQYF. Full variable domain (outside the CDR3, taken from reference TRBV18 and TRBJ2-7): NAGVMQNPRHLVRRRGQEARLRCSPMKGHSHVYWYRQLPEEGLKFMVYLQKENIIDESGMPKERFSAEFPKEGPSILRIQQVVRGDSAAYFCASSPLGAPVEQYFGPGTRLTVT.

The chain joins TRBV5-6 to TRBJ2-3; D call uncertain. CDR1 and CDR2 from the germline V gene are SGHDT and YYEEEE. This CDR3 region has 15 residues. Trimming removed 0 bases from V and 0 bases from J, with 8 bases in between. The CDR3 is CASSLGSTSTDTQYF. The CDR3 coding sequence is TGTGCCAGCAGCTTGGGTAGCACCAGCACAGATACGCAGTATTTT.

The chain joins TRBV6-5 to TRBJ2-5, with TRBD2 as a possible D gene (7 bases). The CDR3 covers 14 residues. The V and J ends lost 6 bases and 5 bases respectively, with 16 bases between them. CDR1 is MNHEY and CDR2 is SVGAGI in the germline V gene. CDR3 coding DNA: TGTGCCAGCAGATCCCAAGGGGGGGCGGAGACCCAGTACTTC. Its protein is CASRSQGGAETQYF.

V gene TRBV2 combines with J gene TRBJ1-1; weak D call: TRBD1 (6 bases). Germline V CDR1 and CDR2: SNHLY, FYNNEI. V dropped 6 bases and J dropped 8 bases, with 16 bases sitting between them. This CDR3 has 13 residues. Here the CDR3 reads CASSYGNREEAFF. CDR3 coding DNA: TGTGCCAGCAGCTACGGGAACAGGGAGGAAGCTTTCTTT.

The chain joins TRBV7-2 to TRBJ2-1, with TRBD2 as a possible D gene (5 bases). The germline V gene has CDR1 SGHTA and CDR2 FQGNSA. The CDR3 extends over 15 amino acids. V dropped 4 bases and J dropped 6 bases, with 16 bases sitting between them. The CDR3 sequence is CASSYAAAAPNEQFF. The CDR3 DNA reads TGTGCCAGCAGCTACGCCGCAGCGGCCCCCAATGAGCAGTTCTTC.

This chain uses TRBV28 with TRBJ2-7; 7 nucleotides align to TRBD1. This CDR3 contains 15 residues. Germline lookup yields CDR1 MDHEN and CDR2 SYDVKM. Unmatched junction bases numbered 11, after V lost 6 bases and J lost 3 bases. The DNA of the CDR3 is TGTGCCAGCAGCGACCCAGGGCAGGGGGTCTACGAGCAGTACTTC. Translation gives CASSDPGQGVYEQYF.

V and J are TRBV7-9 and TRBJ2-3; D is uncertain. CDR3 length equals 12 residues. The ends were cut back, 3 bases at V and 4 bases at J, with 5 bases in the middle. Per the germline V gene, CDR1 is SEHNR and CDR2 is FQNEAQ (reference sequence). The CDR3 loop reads CASSLFADTQYF. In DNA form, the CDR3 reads TGTGCCAGCAGCTTGTTTGCAGATACGCAGTATTTT.

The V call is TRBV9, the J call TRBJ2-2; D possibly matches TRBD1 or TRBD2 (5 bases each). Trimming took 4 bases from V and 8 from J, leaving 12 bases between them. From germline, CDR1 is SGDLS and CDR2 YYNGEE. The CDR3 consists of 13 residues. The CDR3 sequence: CASSPTGAGELFF. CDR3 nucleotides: TGTGCCAGCAGCCCCACCGGGGCAGGGGAGCTGTTTTTT.

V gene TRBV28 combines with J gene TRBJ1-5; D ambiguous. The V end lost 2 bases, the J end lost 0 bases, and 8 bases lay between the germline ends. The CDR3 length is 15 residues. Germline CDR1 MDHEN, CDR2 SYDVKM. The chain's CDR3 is CASSLPGFSNQPQHF. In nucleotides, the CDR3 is TGTGCCAGCAGTTTACCGGGATTTAGCAATCAGCCCCAGCATTTT.